The clone carrying this TCR beta chain was seen repeatedly, ten times or more. The data are from a study of T-cell memory formation after mild COVID-19. Trimming removed 6 bases at V and 7 bases at J, with 9 bases between. The CDR3 is 11 amino acids. The germline gives CDR1 MDHEN, CDR2 SYDVKM. TCRdb recomputed calls from the 5' RACE reads with MiXCR, one row per CDR3 protein. The table has over 300,000 distinct CDR3 sequences, 20% to 25% seen once. This sequence was found in a man in his late teens or twenties who had mild COVID-19 (a few samples of this study predate the infection). Cell type and time point are not known. This chain joins TRBV28 and TRBJ2-5; D is unresolved. Material for sequencing was PBMCs or a T cell subset sorted from them (not recorded which). CDR3 DNA: TGTGCCAGCAGCTCTATGGGGACCCAGTACTTC. Its protein is CASSSMGTQYF.